This TCR beta chain emerged from a study of graft-versus-host responses after intestinal transplantation. Study-wide findings and caveats: There were GvH clones found in recipient marrow, and some of them appeared first in ileum or blood.

CDR3 length: 15 amino acids. The germline CDR1 and CDR2 sequences are LNHDA and SQIVND (reference sequence). V lost 6 bases and J 5 bases, leaving 17 bases between the germline ends. The data were produced by immunoSEQ multiplex PCR, yet TCRdb's version contains in-frame clones alone and is incomplete. The table includes fewer than 95,000 clones, about 94% detected once. Remarks on this clone: Antigen unknown.

V gene TRBV19 combines with J gene TRBJ1-5; D possibly corresponds to TRBD1 (5 bases). This TCR derives from a human donor who was the organ donor for an intestinal transplant. The sequencing used unstimulated CD4+ T cells sorted from spleen or lymph node cells, collected before transplant. CDR3 DNA sequence: TGTGCCAGTAGCGGTAGTCAGGGTTGGGATCAGCCCCAGCATTTT. This codes for CASSGSQGWDQPQHF.